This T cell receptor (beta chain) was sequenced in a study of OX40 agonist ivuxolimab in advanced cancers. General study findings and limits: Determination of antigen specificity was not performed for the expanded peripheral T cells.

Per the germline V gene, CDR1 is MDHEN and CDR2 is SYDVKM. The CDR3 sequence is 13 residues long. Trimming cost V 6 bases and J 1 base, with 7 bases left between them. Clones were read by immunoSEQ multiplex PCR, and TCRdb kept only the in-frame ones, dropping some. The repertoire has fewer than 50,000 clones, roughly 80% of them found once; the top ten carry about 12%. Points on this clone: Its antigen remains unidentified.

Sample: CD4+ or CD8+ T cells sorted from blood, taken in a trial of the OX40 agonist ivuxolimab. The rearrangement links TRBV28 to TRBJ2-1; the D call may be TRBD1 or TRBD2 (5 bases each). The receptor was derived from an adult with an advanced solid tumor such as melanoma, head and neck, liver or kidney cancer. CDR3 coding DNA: TGTGCCAGCAGGTGGGGGTCCTACAATGAGCAGTTCTTC. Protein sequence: CASRWGSYNEQFF.